Below, one T cell receptor (beta chain) is given with its context. No antigen is known for it. Researchers built TCR beta libraries using quantitative 5'-RACE with molecular barcodes. TCRdb recomputed calls from the 5' RACE reads with MiXCR, one row per CDR3 protein. The data contain fewer than 750,000 distinct CDR3 sequences, 15% to 20% of them singletons. The sample comes from a study of CD8 T cells in ankylosing spondylitis. CDR1 and CDR2 (germline): SGHTA, FQGNSA. There are 15 residues in the CDR3. With V trimmed by 3 bases and J by 7 bases, 8 bases remained unmatched. Study results and limitations: Disease-linked clones were reportedly significantly enriched in matched ankylosing spondylitis synovial fluid. Reports of some motif variants in reactive arthritis synovial fluid and blood predate this one. Characteristic of ankylosing spondylitis blood, it appeared, was a TCR beta motif comprising roughly eight highly homologous variants.

This clonotype originated in a male donor with ankylosing spondylitis. Material: blood, either unsorted or a sorted T cell fraction (not recorded which). The gene calls are TRBV7-2 and TRBJ2-1; 8 bases align to TRBD2. CDR3 residues: CASSFDGRADNEQFF. CDR3 in DNA: TGTGCCAGCAGCTTCGACGGGAGGGCCGATAATGAGCAGTTCTTC.